The 22 T cell receptor beta chains in this list originate from one sample, sequenced in a study of spatial heterogeneity in lung cancer. One entry per CDR3 protein, called by TCRdb with MiXCR from the 5' RACE reads. Among about 82,000 distinct CDR3 sequences, roughly 12% were seen once, and the ten largest hold about 4.5%. The time point is: sample taken at primary tumor resection. The input material, whole RNA from tumor, nontumor lung or frozen PBMC, was sequenced unsorted. Source: PBMCs, taken at surgery. The receptors stem from a male donor with early-stage non-small cell lung cancer.

This clonotype showed up just a few times. The chain uses TRBV20-1 and TRBJ2-5; D may be TRBD2 (5 bases). Germline values: CDR1 DFQATT, CDR2 SNEGSKA (reference sequence). V lost 1 base to trimming and J lost 7 bases, with 13 bases between them. CDR3 length: 13 residues. In DNA, the CDR3 is TGCAGTGCTAGAGGGCTAGCTTTCGGGACCCAGTACTTC. Translated, it gives CSARGLAFGTQYF.

This clonotype was seen a few times. This chain links TRBV25-1 with TRBJ1-5; the D is unclear. Trimming removed 4 bases from V and 5 bases from J, with 6 bases in between. CDR3 length: 12 residues. Germline CDR1 reads MGHDK; CDR2 reads SYGVNS. The CDR3 DNA reads as TGTGCCAGCAGTGTGGGTTATCAGCCCCAGCATTTT. Its protein is CASSVGYQPQHF.

This clonotype was counted only a few times. The rearrangement uses TRBV27 and TRBJ1-5; D remains ambiguous. Germline values: CDR1 MNHEY, CDR2 SMNVEV (reference sequence). The CDR3 extends over 14 amino acids. V was clipped by 4 bases and J by 3 bases, with 10 bases between them. In DNA, the CDR3 is TGTGCCAGCAGTTCTTCAGGATACAATCAGCCCCAGCATTTT. Protein product: CASSSSGYNQPQHF.

This clonotype has ten or more counts. The gene calls are TRBV2 and TRBJ1-4; the D is unclear. V was trimmed by 6 bases and J by 8 bases, leaving 10 bases between them. CDR3 length: 12 residues. Germline V gives CDR1 SNHLY, CDR2 FYNNEI. The CDR3 loop reads CASRSLEEKLFF. CDR3 in DNA: TGTGCCAGCAGGTCGTTGGAGGAAAAACTGTTTTTT.

The chain carries TRBV5-1 and TRBJ1-3; 7 bases are a match to TRBD1. Germline CDR1 reads SGHRS; CDR2 reads YFSETQ. J was trimmed by 4 bases and V by 4 bases; bases with no gene match: 5. The CDR3 totals 14 residues. CDR3: CASSTGTEGNTIYF. CDR3 DNA sequence: TGCGCCAGCAGCACCGGGACAGAGGGAAACACCATATATTTT.

The rearrangement links TRBV7-2 to TRBJ2-7; no firm D call. Germline V lookup: CDR1 SGHTA, CDR2 FQGNSA. The CDR3 loop spans 13 amino acids. The ends were cut back, 5 bases at V and 5 bases at J, with 13 bases in the middle. The CDR3 region is CASSKGPRNEQYF. The CDR3 bases are TGTGCCAGCAGCAAAGGACCAAGGAACGAGCAGTACTTC.

This clonotype was recorded many times. The chain has TRBV29-1 and TRBJ2-1; 10 positions agree with TRBD2. Germline V CDR1 and CDR2: SQVTM, ANQGSEA. Unmatched junction bases numbered 0, after V lost 4 bases and J lost 3 bases. The CDR3 is made up of 13 amino acids. The CDR3 nucleotides are TGCAGCGTTGGGACTAGCGGCTACAATGAGCAGTTCTTC. Residues: CSVGTSGYNEQFF.

This clonotype showed up many times. The chain links TRBV5-1 to TRBJ2-3, with D tentatively TRBD1 (6 bases). This CDR3 contains 14 residues. Germline-derived CDR1 and CDR2 are SGHRS and YFSETQ. The germline V and J ends were trimmed by 0 bases and 4 bases, with 9 bases remaining between them. The CDR3, as DNA: TGCGCCAGCAGCTTGGAAGGGGGAGCAGATACGCAGTATTTT. Residues: CASSLEGGADTQYF. Together with reference TRBV5-1 and TRBJ2-3, the CDR3 gives the full variable domain: KAGVTQTPRYLIKTRGQQVTLSCSPISGHRSVSWYQQTPGQGLQFLFEYFSETQRNKGNFPGRFSGRQFSNSRSEMNVSTLELGDSALYLCASSLEGGADTQYFGPGTRLTVL.

This clonotype was seen a handful of times. DNA of the CDR3: TGTGCCAGCAGCCGGGACAGGGGGCAAGACGAGCAGTACTTC. Residues: CASSRDRGQDEQYF. The chain combines TRBV7-9 with TRBJ2-7; TRBD1 aligns across 12 bases. The trim removed 5 bases at V and 5 bases at J, leaving 4 bases unmatched. Germline V CDR1 and CDR2: SEHNR, FQNEAQ (reference sequence). This CDR3 has 14 residues.

Only a few counts were recorded for this clonotype. The V and J genes are TRBV30 and TRBJ1-2, with 8 bases lining up with TRBD1. CDR1 and CDR2 from the germline V gene are GTSNPN and SVGIG (reference sequence). The CDR3 runs to 13 residues. V lost 4 bases and J lost 5; bases outside the gene matches: 6. The CDR3 DNA sequence: TGTGCCTGGACCCACGGGACAGGTTATGGCTACACCTTC. Translating gives CAWTHGTGYGYTF.

This clonotype was counted a few times. This chain connects TRBV19 to TRBJ2-1, with no clear D. Germline lookup yields CDR1 LNHDA and CDR2 SQIVND (reference sequence). This CDR3 spans 13 amino acids. The V end lost 3 bases, the J end lost 10 bases, and 13 bases lay between the germline ends. CDR3 protein: CASSISSVGEQFF. CDR3 DNA sequence: TGTGCCAGTAGTATTTCATCGGTGGGGGAGCAGTTCTTC.

This clonotype came up many times. The rearrangement uses TRBV6-5 and TRBJ1-1; D call uncertain. There are 15 residues in the CDR3. V lost 6 bases to trimming and J lost 2 bases, with 16 bases between them. Germline V CDR1 and CDR2: MNHEY, SVGAGI. CDR3 coding DNA: TGTGCCAGCAGCCTCGGACGTCGGATTAACACTGAAGCTTTCTTT. Encoded protein: CASSLGRRINTEAFF.

This clonotype was counted between two and nine times. The V call is TRBV19, the J call TRBJ2-2; TRBD1 is a possible D gene (5 bases). CDR3 size: 15 residues. Germline lookup yields CDR1 LNHDA and CDR2 SQIVND (reference sequence). The V and J ends lost 2 bases and 2 bases respectively, with 9 bases between them. The CDR3 DNA follows: TGTGCCAGTAGTATACGGACATTCAACACCGGGGAGCTGTTTTTT. Encoded protein: CASSIRTFNTGELFF.

The sample holds many counts of this clonotype. The genes are TRBV27 and TRBJ1-1, with TRBD1 identical over 8 bases. The CDR3 length is 13 residues. V lost 6 bases and J lost 2; bases outside the gene matches: 2. Germline CDR1 and CDR2: MNHEY and SMNVEV (reference sequence). The CDR3 loop reads CASRDRGNTEAFF. Written as DNA, the CDR3 is TGTGCCAGCAGAGACAGGGGAAACACTGAAGCTTTCTTT.

The chain uses TRBV7-6 and TRBJ2-1; the D is unclear. CDR3 length: 14 residues. Deletions cut 1 base from V and 5 bases from J, with 9 bases between. CDR1 is SGHVS and CDR2 is FNYEAQ in the germline V gene. The CDR3 here is CASSLERAHNEQFF. CDR3 bases: TGTGCCAGCAGCTTAGAACGGGCGCACAATGAGCAGTTCTTC.

There are many counts of this clonotype. The chain couples TRBV29-1 to TRBJ2-7, with D possibly being TRBD1 or TRBD2 (6 bases each). The germline V gene has CDR1 SQVTM and CDR2 ANQGSEA. V lost 3 bases, J lost 1 base, and 10 bases lay in between. The CDR3 spans 13 residues. CDR3 in DNA: TGCAGCGTTGAGGGGGGCCATTCCTACGAGCAGTACTTC. It is translated as CSVEGGHSYEQYF.

The chain links TRBV25-1 to TRBJ2-7; 8 bases line up with TRBD1. V trimming: 4 bases; J trimming: 1 base; junction bases outside the gene matches: 0. This CDR3 comprises 13 residues. Germline V gives CDR1 MGHDK, CDR2 SYGVNS. The DNA of the CDR3 is TGTGCCAGCAGTGGGGACAGGTCCTACGAGCAGTACTTC. It translates to CASSGDRSYEQYF.

In this sample, this clonotype turned up many times. This chain links TRBV19 with TRBJ1-5; unclear D gene. The CDR3 spans 17 residues. V lost 5 bases and J 0 bases, leaving 17 bases between the germline ends. Germline V gene data show CDR1 as LNHDA and CDR2 as SQIVND (reference sequence). The CDR3 bases are TGTGCCAGTAGTCCCTGGATGAGGCGGTATAGCAATCAGCCCCAGCATTTT. This encodes CASSPWMRRYSNQPQHF.

This clonotype was counted a few times. The chain links TRBV30 to TRBJ1-1; TRBD1 might be the D (5 bases). CDR3 length: 15 amino acids. Germline V gene sequence: CDR1 GTSNPN, CDR2 SVGIG (reference sequence). Trimming left V 3 bases short and J 2 bases short, with 16 bases between. CDR3 loop: CAWRKTGTFNTEAFF. DNA for the CDR3: TGTGCCTGGAGAAAAACGGGGACCTTTAACACTGAAGCTTTCTTT. Drawing the rest from reference TRBV30 and TRBJ1-1, the complete variable domain is SQTIHQWPATLVQPVGSPLSLECTVEGTSNPNLYWYRQAAGRGLQLLFYSVGIGQISSEVPQNLSASRPQDRQFILSSKKLLLSDSGFYLCAWRKTGTFNTEAFFGQGTRLTVV.

The rearrangement joins TRBV5-1 to TRBJ1-4; 7 bases are shared with TRBD1. This CDR3 comprises 16 residues. J gave up 4 bases and V 2 bases, and 8 bases lay outside the gene matches. Germline loops: CDR1 SGHRS, CDR2 YFSETQ. The CDR3 DNA sequence: TGCGCCAGCAGCTTTACTTCGACAGGGATTAATGAAAAACTGTTTTTT. This encodes CASSFTSTGINEKLFF.

The V call is TRBV5-1, the J call TRBJ2-3; 9 bases are shared with TRBD2. This CDR3 has 16 residues. The V gene's germline CDR1 is SGHRS and CDR2 YFSETQ. Losses at the gene ends were 1 base for V and 2 bases for J; bases not matched to a gene: 5. CDR3 bases: TGCGCCAGCAGCTTGTCCAGCGGGGGGCTCACAGATACGCAGTATTTT. Its translation is CASSLSSGGLTDTQYF. The full variable domain, completed using reference TRBV5-1 and TRBJ2-3, is KAGVTQTPRYLIKTRGQQVTLSCSPISGHRSVSWYQQTPGQGLQFLFEYFSETQRNKGNFPGRFSGRQFSNSRSEMNVSTLELGDSALYLCASSLSSGGLTDTQYFGPGTRLTVL.

The genes are TRBV20-1 and TRBJ2-3, with D possibly matching TRBD2 (6 bases). Germline lookup yields CDR1 DFQATT and CDR2 SNEGSKA (reference sequence). The CDR3 totals 12 residues. V lost 0 bases and J 14 bases, leaving 15 bases between the germline ends. The CDR3 region is CSARDRAVGGYF. CDR3 DNA sequence: TGCAGTGCTAGAGATAGGGCCGTCGGGGGGTATTTT.